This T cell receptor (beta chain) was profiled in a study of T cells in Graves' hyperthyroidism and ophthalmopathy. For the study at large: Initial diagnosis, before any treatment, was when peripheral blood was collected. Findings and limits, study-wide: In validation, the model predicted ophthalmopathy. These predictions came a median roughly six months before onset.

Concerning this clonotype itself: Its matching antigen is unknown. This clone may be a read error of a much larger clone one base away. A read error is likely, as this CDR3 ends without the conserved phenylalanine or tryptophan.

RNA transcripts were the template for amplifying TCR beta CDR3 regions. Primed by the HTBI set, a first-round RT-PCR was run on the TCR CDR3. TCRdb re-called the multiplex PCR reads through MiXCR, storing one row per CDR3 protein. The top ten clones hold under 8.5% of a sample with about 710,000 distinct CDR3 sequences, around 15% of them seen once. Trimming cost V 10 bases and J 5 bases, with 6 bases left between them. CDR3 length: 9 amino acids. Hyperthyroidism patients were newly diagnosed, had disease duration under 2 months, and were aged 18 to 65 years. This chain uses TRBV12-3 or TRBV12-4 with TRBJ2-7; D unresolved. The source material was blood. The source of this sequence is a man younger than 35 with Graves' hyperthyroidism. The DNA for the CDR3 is TGTGCCACCCAGAACGAGCAGTACCTC. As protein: CATQNEQYL.